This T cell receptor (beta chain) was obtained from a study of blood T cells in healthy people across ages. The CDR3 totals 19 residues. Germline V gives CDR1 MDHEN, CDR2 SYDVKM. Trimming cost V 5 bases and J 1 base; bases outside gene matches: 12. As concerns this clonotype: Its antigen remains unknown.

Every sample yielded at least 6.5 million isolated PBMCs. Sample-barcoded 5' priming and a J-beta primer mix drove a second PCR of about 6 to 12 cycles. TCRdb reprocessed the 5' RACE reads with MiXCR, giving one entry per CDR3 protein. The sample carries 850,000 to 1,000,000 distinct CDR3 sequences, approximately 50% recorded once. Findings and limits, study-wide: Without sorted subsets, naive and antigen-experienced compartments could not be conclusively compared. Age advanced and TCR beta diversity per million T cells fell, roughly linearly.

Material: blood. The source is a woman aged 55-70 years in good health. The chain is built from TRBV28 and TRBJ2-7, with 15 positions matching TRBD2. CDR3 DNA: TGTGCCAGCAGTACGAGGACTAGCGGGAGGGCCTTGTTTTCCTACGAGCAGTACTTC. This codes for CASSTRTSGRALFSYEQYF.